This T cell receptor beta chain was captured in a study of CD8 T cells in Susac syndrome. About the study: Active disease was present in over 5 of the sequenced Susac syndrome patients, whereas about eight of them were in remission.

With random hexamers, reverse transcription was performed on about 0.5 to 1 ug of RNA. The CDR3 of TCR beta was amplified by immunoSEQ multiplex PCR across 54 Vbeta and 13 Jbeta. TCRdb redid the calling of the immunoSEQ multiplex PCR reads with MiXCR, one entry per CDR3 protein. The sample shows around 100,000 distinct CDR3 sequences, about 95% of them seen only once. Study-wide results and limits: The relatively small number of individuals in the TCR sequencing and HLA analysis was acknowledged by the study. TEMRA cells and active patients showed peak Susac CD8+ clonal expansion.

The CDR3 runs 14 residues. Trimming removed 3 bases from V and 8 bases from J, with 14 bases in between. Per germline, CDR1 SNHLY and CDR2 FYNNEI. With respect to this clonotype: Its antigen remains unknown.

V gene TRBV2 combines with J gene TRBJ2-4; either TRBD1 or TRBD2 may supply D (6 bases each). This TCR derives from a human donor with Susac syndrome. The source material was CD8+ T cells from PBMCs. CDR3 bases: TGTGCCAGCAGTGAGGGGGGCTGGGGGGACATTCAGTACTTC. Protein: CASSEGGWGDIQYF.